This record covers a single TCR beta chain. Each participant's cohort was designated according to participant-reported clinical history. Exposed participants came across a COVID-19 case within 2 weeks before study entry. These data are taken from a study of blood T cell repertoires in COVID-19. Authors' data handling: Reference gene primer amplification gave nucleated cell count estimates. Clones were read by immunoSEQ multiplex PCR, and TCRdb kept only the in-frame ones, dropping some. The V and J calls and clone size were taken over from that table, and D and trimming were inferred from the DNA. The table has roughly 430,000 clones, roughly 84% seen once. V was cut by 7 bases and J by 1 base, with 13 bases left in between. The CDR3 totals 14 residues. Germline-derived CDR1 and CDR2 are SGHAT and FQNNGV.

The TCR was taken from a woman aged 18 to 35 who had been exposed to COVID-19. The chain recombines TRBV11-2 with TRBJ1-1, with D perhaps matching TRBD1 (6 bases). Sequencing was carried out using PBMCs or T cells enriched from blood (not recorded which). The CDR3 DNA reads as TGTGCCAGCACCAGAAGGGGGGGGAACACTGAAGCTTTCTTT. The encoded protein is CASTRRGGNTEAFF.